Listed below are T cell receptor beta chains from one sample, sequenced in a study of regulatory T cells in long-lasting Graves disease. MiXCR was run by TCRdb on the multiplex PCR reads, yielding one entry per CDR3 protein. The sample shows about 440,000 distinct CDR3 sequences, 16% of them seen only once. Separately, the same data were catalogued under a study of T cells in Graves' hyperthyroidism and ophthalmopathy.

Source: peripheral blood mononuclear cells (PBMCs), taken at new diagnosis, from a patient treated with antithyroid drugs. Receptor source: a woman aged 25 to 39 with Graves disease. The CDR3 runs from the conserved cysteine through the conserved F or W. A D gene is named only where the DNA matches it firmly. Only part of the rows carry a size: once, few, many, or a class if the clone is expanded.

V,D,J,size,DNA,CDR3
TRBV20-1,NA,TRBJ2-3,many,TGCAGTGCCTCCCCGGGTCGCACAGATACGCAGTATTTT,CSASPGRTDTQYF
TRBV2,NA,TRBJ1-5,once,TGTGCCAGCAGCGACGGGGTTCAGCCCCAGCATTTT,CASSDGVQPQHF
TRBV3-1,NA,TRBJ2-1,many,TGTGCCAGCAGCCCCACCCCCTTTGCCGAGGGTGAGCAGTTCTTC,CASSPTPFAEGEQFF
TRBV6-2/TRBV6-3,NA,TRBJ2-7,NA,TGTGCCAGCGGGGCTGGAGTACTAGAAGACGAGCAGTACTTC,CASGAGVLEDEQYF
TRBV20-1,TRBD2,TRBJ2-1,many,TGCAGTGCTAGATCCGGGACTAGCGGGACCTACTCCTACAATGAGCAGTTCTTC,CSARSGTSGTYSYNEQFF
TRBV7-9,TRBD1,TRBJ1-2,few,TGTGCCAGCAGCTTAGGGAGGGGACAGGACAACTATGGCTACACCTTC,CASSLGRGQDNYGYTF
TRBV11-2,NA,TRBJ2-1,many,TGTGCCAGCAGCTTAGTCATGGTAGCGGAGAGCAATGAGCAGTTCTTC,CASSLVMVAESNEQFF
TRBV20-1,NA,TRBJ1-1,NA,TGCAGTGCTAGACGGGGGACGGACACTGAAGCTTTCTTT,CSARRGTDTEAFF
TRBV12-3/TRBV12-4,TRBD2,TRBJ2-1,many,TGTGCCAGCAGCCCTGGACTAGCGGGAGTGCCCACACAGAATTACAATGAGCAGTTCTTC,CASSPGLAGVPTQNYNEQFF
TRBV27,TRBD2,TRBJ2-7,NA,TGTGCCAGCAGTTTTCAAGGGACTAGCGGGAGTCTTGCCTACGAGCAGTACTTC,CASSFQGTSGSLAYEQYF
TRBV18,TRBD1,TRBJ2-2,NA,TGTGCCAGCTCAAAGGGACAGGGGAACACCGGGGAGCGGTTTTTT,CASSKGQGNTGERFF
TRBV14,NA,TRBJ2-7,NA,TGTGCCAGCAGCCTTAAGCGGAGCTACTCCTACGAGCAGTACTTC,CASSLKRSYSYEQYF
TRBV9,TRBD1,TRBJ2-7,many,TGTGCCAGCAGCGTAGATATTAGGACAGGGTCCAACGAGCAGTACTTC,CASSVDIRTGSNEQYF
TRBV20-1,NA,TRBJ2-6,many,TGCAGTGCTAGAGATCTGGGGTTTGGGGCCAACGTCCTGACTTTC,CSARDLGFGANVLTF
TRBV6-1,NA,TRBJ1-2,NA,TGTGCCAGCAGGGGATCAGGACTTTCTTCCTCCCCGTTTTATGGCTACACCTTC,CASRGSGLSSSPFYGYTF
TRBV20-1,TRBD2,TRBJ2-1,many,TGCAGTGCTAAGGGCGGGAGGGACTCCTACAATGAGCAGTTCTTC,CSAKGGRDSYNEQFF
TRBV11-2,NA,TRBJ1-4,many,TGTGCCAGCAACCGTGCGGGGGCCGCTAATGAAAAACTGTTTTTT,CASNRAGAANEKLFF
TRBV5-1,TRBD2,TRBJ2-1,NA,TGCGCCAGCAGCTTTAGCGGGAGGGCCGATTTTAATGAGCAGTTCTTC,CASSFSGRADFNEQFF
TRBV30,NA,TRBJ2-2,many,TGTGCCTGGAGGTTCCGAGGCGTCAACACCGGGGAGCTGTTTTTT,CAWRFRGVNTGELFF
TRBV12-3/TRBV12-4,NA,TRBJ1-5,many,TGTGCCAGCAGTCGGACGCCCCGTCAGCCCCAGCATTTT,CASSRTPRQPQHF
TRBV29-1,NA,TRBJ1-1,many,TGCAGCGTACTCAGAACCGGGACGGTGAACACTGAAGCTTTCTTT,CSVLRTGTVNTEAFF
TRBV20-1,NA,TRBJ1-1,many,TGCAGTGCGGCTAGGAGCAACACTGAAGCTTTCTTT,CSAARSNTEAFF
TRBV5-1,TRBD2,TRBJ2-1,many,TGCGCCAGCAGCTTGGGGCCCAGCGGGAGTTCCTACAATGAGCAGTTCTTC,CASSLGPSGSSYNEQFF
TRBV19,NA,TRBJ2-5,NA,TGTGCCATTATAGAGACAGGAGGGGAGGAGACCCAGTACTTC,CAIIETGGEETQYF